This is a list of T cell receptor beta chains from one sample in a study of T cells in Graves' hyperthyroidism and ophthalmopathy. TCRdb itself ran the multiplex PCR reads through MiXCR, one entry per CDR3 protein. This sample has about 400,000 distinct CDR3 sequences, with around 13% found just once. The sequenced sample was blood. The receptors stem from a woman in her late teens or twenties with Graves' hyperthyroidism. The CDR3 runs from the conserved cysteine through the conserved F or W. D genes are given only for firm matches. For some rows the clone size is stated as once, few or many, or as a class when expanded; others skip it.

many	TRBV28	TRBJ2-1	TRBD1	CASSKQAGQGAVWIYEQFF	TGTGCCAGCAGTAAGCAAGCGGGACAGGGGGCCGTCTGGATTTATGAGCAGTTCTTC
many	TRBV30	TRBJ1-1	-	CAWSSGQTRWAFF	TGTGCCTGGAGCAGCGGACAGACACGGTGGGCTTTCTTT
-	TRBV3-1	TRBJ2-5	TRBD2	CASSLAGGRSETQYF	TGTGCCAGCAGTTTAGCGGGAGGGAGATCGGAGACCCAGTACTTC
many	TRBV28	TRBJ1-6	TRBD1	CASSQTPGTAYSPLHF	TGTGCCAGCAGTCAGACTCCCGGGACAGCATATTCACCCCTCCACTTT
-	TRBV6-2/TRBV6-3	TRBJ2-2	-	CASRDPPARGELFF	TGTGCCAGCCGGGACCCTCCGGCGCGCGGGGAGCTGTTTTTT
few	TRBV4-1	TRBJ1-5	-	CASSQEGRWQPQHF	TGCGCCAGCAGCCAAGAGGGCAGGTGGCAGCCCCAGCATTTT
many	TRBV5-1	TRBJ2-1	-	CASSVGSGNEQFF	TGCGCCAGCAGCGTCGGGTCGGGCAATGAGCAGTTCTTC
-	TRBV20-1	TRBJ1-2	-	CSATARANYGYTF	TGCAGTGCTACCGCCCGAGCTAACTATGGCTACACCTTC
many	TRBV5-1	TRBJ2-3	-	CASSPSSSPRDTQYF	TGCGCCAGCAGCCCGTCGAGCTCGCCCAGGGATACGCAGTATTTT
many	TRBV12-3/TRBV12-4	TRBJ2-4	-	CASSFRAGLAKNIQYF	TGTGCCAGCAGTTTCCGGGCCGGTCTAGCCAAAAACATTCAGTACTTC
many	TRBV12-3/TRBV12-4	TRBJ2-1	TRBD1	CASSLGQAYNEQFF	TGCGCCAGCAGCCTCGGACAGGCCTACAATGAGCAGTTCTTC
once	TRBV7-9	TRBJ1-3	-	CASSLVASSGNTIYF	TGTGCCAGCAGCTTAGTAGCTAGCTCTGGAAACACCATATATTTT
-	TRBV12-3/TRBV12-4	TRBJ2-2	-	CASSLGNIGELFF	TGTGCCAGCAGTTTAGGGAACATCGGGGAGCTGTTTTTT
many	TRBV28	TRBJ1-2	TRBD1	CASRSRDRGHNYGYTF	TGTGCCAGCAGGTCCCGGGACAGGGGGCATAACTATGGCTACACCTTC
-	TRBV19	TRBJ2-1	TRBD2	CASRVRGASGRDNEQFF	TGTGCCAGTAGGGTTCGGGGGGCTAGCGGGAGGGACAATGAGCAGTTCTTC
-	TRBV28	TRBJ2-5	-	CASGGTQYF	TGTGCCTCAGGAGGGACCCAGTACTTC
many	TRBV30	TRBJ2-1	TRBD1	CAWSVTGTGNYNEQFF	TGTGCCTGGAGTGTAACCGGGACAGGGAACTACAATGAGCAGTTCTTC
many	TRBV29-1	TRBJ1-1	-	CSVAQGQATEAFF	TGCAGCGTCGCCCAAGGCCAGGCGACTGAAGCTTTCTTT
-	TRBV27	TRBJ2-2	TRBD2	CASSSIRLAGGFSGELFF	TGTGCCAGCAGTTCGATTCGACTAGCGGGAGGGTTCTCAGGGGAGCTGTTTTTT
-	TRBV3-1	TRBJ2-7	-	CASRNVLADEQYF	TGTGCCAGTAGAAATGTACTAGCAGACGAGCAGTACTTC
few	TRBV19	TRBJ1-2	TRBD1	CASTSGTGTVYGYTF	TGTGCCAGTACCTCAGGGACAGGGACGGTCTATGGCTACACCTTC
-	TRBV5-1	TRBJ2-2	-	CASSSIGELFF	TGCGCCAGCAGCTCGATCGGGGAGCTGTTTTTT
few	TRBV6-4	TRBJ2-3	-	CASSESPGGTDTQYF	TGTGCCAGCAGTGAGTCCCCCGGGGGCACAGATACGCAGTATTTT
few	TRBV24-1	TRBJ2-3	TRBD2	CATAGDSTDTQYF	TGTGCCACCGCGGGGGATAGCACAGATACGCAGTATTTT
many	TRBV3-1	TRBJ1-1	-	CASSQKVNTEAFF	TGTGCCAGCAGCCAGAAGGTGAACACTGAAGCTTTCTTT
-	TRBV5-1	TRBJ2-5	-	CASSLQTNAETQYF	TGCGCCAGCAGCTTGCAAACCAACGCAGAGACCCAGTACTTC
-	TRBV9	TRBJ2-1	-	CASSVDRLDGNEQFF	TGTGCCAGCAGCGTAGACCGACTAGATGGTAATGAGCAGTTCTTC
many	TRBV20-1	TRBJ2-1	-	CSANPGTLSYNEQFF	TGCAGTGCCAATCCCGGGACTCTCTCCTACAATGAGCAGTTCTTC
few	TRBV6-4	TRBJ2-3	TRBD2	CASKLAGGRTDTQYF	TGTGCCAGCAAATTAGCGGGAGGGCGGACAGATACGCAGTATTTT
-	TRBV11-2	TRBJ2-7	TRBD1	CASSLVSGTGAYEQYF	TGTGCCAGCAGCTTAGTTTCCGGGACAGGGGCCTACGAGCAGTACTTC
few	TRBV20-1	TRBJ2-1	TRBD2	CSAPNPLAGGSEQFF	TGCAGTGCTCCAAACCCCCTAGCGGGAGGCTCTGAGCAGTTCTTC
many	TRBV7-8	TRBJ1-2	-	CASSLAAGAKAFYGYTF	TGTGCCAGCAGCTTAGCCGCGGGGGCGAAAGCCTTCTATGGCTACACCTTC
-	TRBV28	TRBJ2-7	TRBD2	CASSFRGLSYEQYF	TGTGCCAGCAGTTTTCGGGGACTATCCTACGAGCAGTACTTC
many	TRBV3-1	TRBJ2-7	-	CASSQGVGGAYEQYF	TGTGCCAGCAGCCAAGGTGTGGGGGGAGCCTACGAGCAGTACTTC
many	TRBV6-4	TRBJ2-1	TRBD2	CASSDSTSGSNEQFF	TGTGCCAGCAGTGACTCGACTAGCGGGAGCAATGAGCAGTTCTTC
many	TRBV4-1	TRBJ2-1	-	CASSQETAYNEQFF	TGCGCCAGCAGCCAAGAAACGGCTTACAATGAGCAGTTCTTC
many	TRBV20-1	TRBJ1-2	TRBD1	CSARSAGTGTTYGYTF	TGCAGTGCTAGGTCCGCCGGGACAGGGACTACCTATGGCTACACCTTC
many	TRBV28	TRBJ1-5	-	CASSLHQGWGNQPQHF	TGTGCCAGCAGTCTTCATCAGGGATGGGGGAATCAGCCCCAGCATTTT
many	TRBV12-3/TRBV12-4	TRBJ1-3	-	CASAPNVQGNTIYF	TGTGCCAGCGCCCCGAACGTACAGGGAAACACCATATATTTT
few	TRBV5-6	TRBJ1-2	-	CASSQQRMNNYGYTF	TGTGCCAGCAGCCAGCAGCGGATGAATAACTATGGCTACACCTTC
few	TRBV20-1	TRBJ1-1	-	CSVGTEAFF	TGCAGTGTGGGCACTGAAGCTTTCTTT
many	TRBV10-3	TRBJ2-7	-	CAISERKDYEQYF	TGTGCCATCAGCGAGCGGAAGGACTACGAGCAGTACTTC
many	TRBV28	TRBJ2-6	-	CASSPVGGAGVAGANVLTF	TGTGCCAGCAGTCCCGTGGGGGGGGCAGGGGTGGCTGGGGCCAACGTCCTGACTTTC
-	TRBV28	TRBJ2-1	TRBD2	CASSLYAGVKGNEQFF	TGTGCCAGCAGTTTATATGCGGGAGTCAAGGGAAATGAGCAGTTCTTC
-	TRBV7-2	TRBJ1-3	-	CASSLEQARNTIYF	TGTGCCAGCAGCTTAGAGCAGGCCCGAAACACCATATATTTT
once	TRBV20-1	TRBJ2-7	-	CSARDWDERTQWGEQYF	TGCAGTGCTAGAGATTGGGATGAGCGAACCCAATGGGGCGAGCAGTACTTC
once	TRBV11-3	TRBJ2-1	-	CASSQDSPPNEQFF	TGTGCCAGCAGCCAAGATAGCCCTCCCAATGAGCAGTTCTTC
many	TRBV6-2/TRBV6-3	TRBJ2-2	TRBD1	CASSTTGGANTGELFF	TGTGCCAGCAGTACGACAGGGGGCGCGAACACCGGGGAGCTGTTTTTT
-	TRBV5-1	TRBJ2-3	-	CASSLSGTHKGDTQYF	TGCGCCAGCAGCTTATCCGGGACCCATAAAGGGGATACGCAGTATTTT
-	TRBV5-1	TRBJ1-1	-	CASSLRVGRGSTEAFF	TGCGCCAGCAGCTTGAGGGTAGGGCGTGGGTCCACTGAAGCTTTCTTT
many	TRBV27	TRBJ2-2	-	CASSPAVTGELFF	TGTGCCAGCAGTCCTGCGGTAACCGGGGAGCTGTTTTTT
few	TRBV5-5	TRBJ1-5	TRBD1	CASSSRGQGVNQPQHF	TGTGCCAGCAGCTCTAGGGGACAGGGGGTAAATCAGCCCCAGCATTTT
many	TRBV5-1	TRBJ2-5	TRBD2	CASSRRTSGRGGETQYF	TGCGCCAGCAGCCGCCGAACTAGCGGGAGAGGGGGAGAGACCCAGTACTTC